These 21 T cell receptor beta chains were sequenced from one sample in a study of T cell responses to AZD1222 COVID-19 vaccine. Sequencing was performed with immunoSEQ multiplex PCR; in TCRdb, only in-frame clones are kept and a portion is missing. This sample carries tens of thousands of clones, over 75% of them seen once, and the ten largest clones take 20% to 30%. The sample in question was peripheral blood, obtained 28 days after the second AZD1222 dose. The receptors stem from an adult who received the AZD1222 COVID-19 vaccine.

This clone was detected once. The rearrangement uses TRBV30 and TRBJ2-3; D gene unclear. Germline CDR1 is GTSNPN and CDR2 is SVGIG (reference sequence). V was trimmed by 0 bases and J by 2 bases, leaving 9 bases between them. The CDR3 spans 14 residues. DNA of the CDR3: TGTGCCTGGAGTGTCCGGCGGCACACAGATACGCAGTATTTT. Translating gives CAWSVRRHTDTQYF.

Worth noting for this clone: The missing conserved phenylalanine or tryptophan at the end of this CDR3 makes a read error likely. Because the CDR3's place on the DNA is in doubt, the DNA is left out and the CDR3 is given as listed by TCRdb. The V gene is TRBV29-1, the J gene TRBJ2-7; the table's D call TRBD2 went unverified against the DNA. The CDR3 sequence runs 11 residues, both termini included. Germline loops: CDR1 SQVTM, CDR2 ANQGSEA. This CDR3 is CSVEEGPGRRL.

This sequence joins TRBV7-2 and TRBJ2-5; D is undetermined. The germline CDR1 and CDR2 sequences are SGHTA and FQGNSA. There are 14 residues in the CDR3. Trimming left V 1 base short and J 7 bases short, with 13 bases between. The CDR3 DNA is TGTGCCAGCAGCTTAGATCGGAGTCGAGGGACCCAGTACTTC. The encoded protein is CASSLDRSRGTQYF.

The chain joins TRBV27 to TRBJ1-5; D unresolved. This CDR3 contains 16 residues. CDR1 MNHEY and CDR2 SMNVEV come from the germline V gene (reference sequence). V lost 4 bases, J lost 2 bases, and 15 bases lay in between. The CDR3 nucleotides are TGTGCCAGCAGTTGGCGAGGGCCCGGGGGCAATCAGCCCCAGCATTTT. Translation gives CASSWRGPGGNQPQHF.

The V gene is TRBV18, the J gene TRBJ2-5; 11 bases map to TRBD2. This CDR3 contains 16 residues. V shed 5 bases and J 3 bases; nucleotides not matched to a gene: 8. CDR1 KGHSH and CDR2 LQKENI come from the germline V gene. Here the CDR3 reads CASSIPLAGDEETQYF. The CDR3 DNA follows: TGTGCCAGCTCAATCCCACTAGCGGGAGATGAAGAGACCCAGTACTTC.

The rearrangement joins TRBV14 to TRBJ2-2, with TRBD2 matching over 7 bases. Trimming took 4 bases from V and 2 from J; bases not matched to a gene: 13. The length of the CDR3 is 18 residues. CDR1 is SGHDN, CDR2 FVKESK, per germline. The CDR3 region has the DNA TGTGCCAGCAGCCCCCTTCGGGGAGCGGGGTCCAACACCGGGGAGCTGTTTTTT. Translation gives CASSPLRGAGSNTGELFF.

This clone was picked up a small number of times. J is TRBJ1-4 and V is TRBV5-1, with TRBD1 as a possible D gene (5 bases). The CDR3 covers 15 residues. The germline gives CDR1 SGHRS, CDR2 YFSETQ. V lost 4 bases to trimming and J lost 0 bases, with 10 bases between them. This chain's CDR3 is CASSMAGTTNEKLFF. The CDR3 bases are TGCGCCAGCAGCATGGCAGGGACAACTAATGAAAAACTGTTTTTT.

This chain links TRBV7-2 with TRBJ2-1; D call uncertain. This CDR3 has 13 amino acids. The germline CDR1 and CDR2 sequences are SGHTA and FQGNSA. Trimming took off 2 bases at V and 11 bases at J, with 13 bases between the two ends. The CDR3 DNA reads TGTGCCAGCAGCTTAAGGGCCTTCCCCAAGCAGTTCTTC. Translating it yields CASSLRAFPKQFF.

The rearrangement joins TRBV11-2 to TRBJ2-5; 8 positions match TRBD1. CDR3 length: 16 amino acids. V was pared by 5 bases and J by 4 bases, with 12 bases of the junction left unmatched. Germline V gene sequence: CDR1 SGHAT, CDR2 FQNNGV. The CDR3 sequence: CASSRSDRVPVETQYF. The DNA of the CDR3 is TGTGCCAGCAGCCGCTCGGACAGGGTCCCGGTAGAGACCCAGTACTTC.

The chain links TRBV6-6 to TRBJ2-7; D gene uncertain. There are 15 residues in the CDR3. The V end lost 2 bases, the J end lost 0 bases, and 11 bases lay between the germline ends. Germline CDR1 and CDR2: MNHNY and SVGAGI (reference sequence). The CDR3 nucleotides read TGTGCCAGCAGTTACGGGCAGACCTACTCCTACGAGCAGTACTTC. It translates to CASSYGQTYSYEQYF.

The chain uses TRBV7-9 and TRBJ1-4; D remains unclear. V shed 1 base and J shed 4 bases, with 4 bases lying between them. The CDR3 is 13 residues long. CDR1 is SEHNR, CDR2 FQNEAQ, per germline (reference sequence). DNA of the CDR3: TGTGCCAGCAGCTTAGTCGGTAATGAAAAACTGTTTTTT. Translation: CASSLVGNEKLFF.

This clone appeared a few times. Sequence at one end of the junction differs from germline and may be a read error. V usage is TRBV6-5 and J usage is TRBJ2-7; 7 nucleotides align to TRBD1. CDR3 length equals 11 residues. The V gene's germline CDR1 is MNHEY and CDR2 SVGAGI. CDR3 amino acids: CASVDRARLHF. Written as DNA, the CDR3 is TGTGCCAGCGTAGACAGGGCCAGGCTTCACTTC.

The genes are TRBV7-2 and TRBJ1-5, with 8 bases fitting TRBD1. This CDR3 comprises 15 residues. V was pared by 2 bases and J by 1 base, with 1 base of the junction left unmatched. Germline CDR1 is SGHTA and CDR2 is FQGNSA. This CDR3 reads CASSLRQGSNQPQHF. DNA of the CDR3: TGTGCCAGCAGCTTAAGACAGGGGAGCAATCAGCCCCAGCATTTT.

The V and J genes are TRBV10-3 and TRBJ1-2, with a tentative D call TRBD1 (5 bases). V was trimmed by 0 bases and J by 6 bases, leaving 23 bases between them. This CDR3 is 18 amino acids long. Germline CDR1 reads ENHRY; CDR2 reads SYGVKD. The CDR3, as DNA: TGTGCCATCAGTGAGTCAATTGGGTTGGGACGGCGGCAAGATGGCTACACCTTC. Translated, it gives CAISESIGLGRRQDGYTF.

The genes are TRBV28 and TRBJ2-7, with 9 bases identical to TRBD1. There are 15 residues in the CDR3. The junction had 7 bases not matched to a gene; V was cut back by 5 bases and J by 2 bases. The germline V gene has CDR1 MDHEN and CDR2 SYDVKM. The CDR3 nucleotides read TGTGCCAGCAGTACGCCGGGACAGGGCCCCTACGAGCAGTACTTC. It codes for CASSTPGQGPYEQYF.

This sequence joins TRBV4-3 and TRBJ2-1; D is uncertain. The CDR3 is 16 residues long. Per germline, CDR1 LGHNA and CDR2 YSLEER. V was clipped by 0 bases and J by 3 bases, with 12 bases between them. The CDR3 is CASSQDLPPVYNEQFF. The CDR3 nucleotides are TGCGCCAGCAGCCAAGATCTACCCCCCGTCTACAATGAGCAGTTCTTC.

This clone was seen more than once but under ten times. CDR3 loop: CASSWGHEQYF. The CDR3 coding sequence is TGTGCCAGCAGCTGGGGACACGAGCAGTACTTC. V gene TRBV5-8 combines with J gene TRBJ2-7; the D gene could be TRBD1 or TRBD2 (5 bases each). This CDR3 is 11 amino acids long. Trimming took 3 bases from V and 5 from J, leaving 6 bases between them. Germline CDR1 is SGHTS and CDR2 is YDEGEE.

V usage is TRBV5-1 and J usage is TRBJ1-1; D not resolved. The V and J ends lost 1 base and 3 bases respectively, with 13 bases between them. Germline CDR1 reads SGHRS; CDR2 reads YFSETQ. CDR3 length: 15 residues. CDR3 region: CASSLTGKWDTEAFF. CDR3 DNA: TGCGCCAGCAGCTTGACGGGGAAATGGGACACTGAAGCTTTCTTT. The full variable domain, its missing parts supplied by reference TRBV5-1 and TRBJ1-1, is KAGVTQTPRYLIKTRGQQVTLSCSPISGHRSVSWYQQTPGQGLQFLFEYFSETQRNKGNFPGRFSGRQFSNSRSEMNVSTLELGDSALYLCASSLTGKWDTEAFFGQGTRLTVV.

The V and J genes are TRBV27 and TRBJ2-7; no reliable D call. The germline V gene encodes CDR1 MNHEY and CDR2 SMNVEV (reference sequence). The V end lost 6 bases, the J end lost 12 bases, and 18 bases lay between the germline ends. This CDR3 contains 12 residues. As DNA, the CDR3 is TGTGCCAGCAGGGGCCTCGAACCCGGATTGTACTTC. Protein: CASRGLEPGLYF.

V usage is TRBV2 and J usage is TRBJ2-6; D is unresolved. The CDR3 is made up of 16 amino acids. Germline CDR1 is SNHLY and CDR2 is FYNNEI. Between the trimmed V and J ends, which lost 5 bases and 0 bases, there was a span of 11 bases. The CDR3 bases are TGTGCCAGCAGTAGGGAACAGATCTCTGGGGCCAACGTCCTGACTTTC. Translation gives CASSREQISGANVLTF.

This clone has just one count. The gene calls are TRBV11-2 and TRBJ2-7, with D perhaps matching TRBD1 (6 bases). The ends were cut back, 4 bases at V and 5 bases at J, with 15 bases in the middle. Germline V lookup: CDR1 SGHAT, CDR2 FQNNGV. The CDR3 consists of 14 residues. The chain's CDR3 is CASSSSTGRDEQYF. The CDR3 nucleotides are TGTGCCAGCAGCTCGTCGACAGGTCGGGACGAGCAGTACTTC.